The 17 T cell receptor beta chains given below trace back to one sample, sequenced in a study of CD8 T cells in ankylosing spondylitis. Findings and caveats of the study: Among TCR beta sequences, a motif of under ten highly homologous variants appeared characteristic of ankylosing spondylitis blood.

No cognate antigen is known for these TCRs. Via MiXCR, TCRdb re-called the 5' RACE reads, giving one row per CDR3 protein. Found here are around 130,000 distinct CDR3 sequences, 17% of them singletons; the top ten hold 25% to 40%. Sample: blood, either unsorted or a sorted T cell fraction (not recorded which). All receptors come from a male donor with ankylosing spondylitis.

The gene calls are TRBV27 and TRBJ2-7; 10 bases are shared with TRBD1. Trimming at V came to 7 bases and at J to 3 bases, leaving 6 bases not matched to a gene. The CDR3 contains 14 residues. Germline assignment: CDR1 MNHEY and CDR2 SMNVEV (reference sequence). CDR3 sequence reads: CASKPGTGDYEQYF. The CDR3 bases are TGTGCCAGCAAGCCGGGGACAGGGGACTACGAGCAGTACTTC.

The chain is built from TRBV28 and TRBJ2-5; D unresolved. CDR3 size: 16 residues. The germline V gene encodes CDR1 MDHEN and CDR2 SYDVKM. The V end was cut by 2 bases, the J end by 5 bases, with 18 bases between. CDR3 sequence (DNA): TGTGCCAGCAGTTTAGATTTGTCTACGGGCGAGGAGACCCAGTACTTC. This gives the protein CASSLDLSTGEETQYF.

In this sample, this clonotype turned up many times. This chain connects TRBV27 to TRBJ2-7; the D call may be TRBD1 or TRBD2 (5 bases each). The germline V gene encodes CDR1 MNHEY and CDR2 SMNVEV (reference sequence). The CDR3 length is 14 residues. V shed 3 bases and J shed 0 bases, with 9 bases lying between them. CDR3 coding DNA: TGTGCCAGCAGTTTTGGGGACCGCTCCTACGAGCAGTACTTC. Translated, it gives CASSFGDRSYEQYF.

In its sample, this clonotype was seen a few times. The J gene is TRBJ2-7, the V gene TRBV28; 10 positions agree with TRBD1. The germline CDR1 and CDR2 sequences are MDHEN and SYDVKM. The junction had 14 bases not matched to a gene; V was cut back by 3 bases and J by 6 bases. The CDR3 is 17 amino acids. The CDR3: CASSFEGQGVSSFEQYF. CDR3 nucleotides: TGTGCCAGCAGTTTTGAAGGACAGGGGGTTAGCAGCTTCGAGCAGTACTTC.

This chain links TRBV9 with TRBJ2-3; 8 bases map to TRBD2. CDR3 length: 15 amino acids. V trimming: 3 bases; J trimming: 1 base; junction bases outside the gene matches: 4. Germline assignment: CDR1 SGDLS and CDR2 YYNGEE. The CDR3 here is CASSASGRGTDTQYF. The CDR3 nucleotides are TGTGCCAGCAGCGCGAGCGGGAGAGGCACAGATACGCAGTATTTT.

The chain uses TRBV27 and TRBJ1-1, with D perhaps matching TRBD1 (5 bases). Germline assignment: CDR1 MNHEY and CDR2 SMNVEV (reference sequence). Trimming shortened V by 3 bases and J by 0 bases, and 20 bases separated the two germline ends. The CDR3 has 18 residues. The CDR3 DNA sequence: TGTGCCAGCAGTTTGTTCGCGGCGGGGGTTGGTATGAACACTGAAGCTTTCTTT. Translated, it gives CASSLFAAGVGMNTEAFF.

This rearrangement joins TRBV4-1 to TRBJ2-1; TRBD1 aligns across 9 bases. This CDR3 region has 17 residues. Looked up from germline, CDR1 is MGHRA and CDR2 is YSYEKL. V shed 0 bases, J shed 4 bases, and the junction held 7 bases outside the gene matches. The CDR3 DNA is TGCGCCAGCAGCCAAGATCCGGGGACAGGGACTTACAATGAGCAGTTCTTC. It yields the protein CASSQDPGTGTYNEQFF.

Only a few counts were recorded for this clonotype. The V and J genes are TRBV12-3 or TRBV12-4 and TRBJ1-5; D uncertain. V gave up 3 bases and J gave up 2 bases, with 8 bases separating them. This CDR3 spans 14 amino acids. The CDR3: CASSFDTGNQPQHF. CDR3 in DNA: TGTGCCAGCAGTTTCGACACGGGCAATCAGCCCCAGCATTTT.

This chain connects TRBV15 to TRBJ2-3, with D tentatively TRBD1 (5 bases). The CDR3 covers 12 residues. Germline V CDR1 and CDR2: LNHNV, YYDKDF (reference sequence). V was clipped by 2 bases and J by 7 bases, with 7 bases between them. The CDR3 DNA is TGTGCCACCAGCAGACAGGACAATACGCAGTATTTT. This sequence encodes CATSRQDNTQYF.

The chain uses TRBV7-9 and TRBJ1-2, with D unclear. This CDR3 contains 17 residues. CDR1 SEHNR and CDR2 FQNEAQ come from the germline V gene (reference sequence). The V and J ends lost 3 bases and 1 base respectively, with 18 bases between them. Written as DNA, the CDR3 is TGTGCCAGCAGCTTCCATACAAGTAGCCTGAGTAACTATGGCTACACCTTC. It translates to CASSFHTSSLSNYGYTF.

This chain links TRBV7-9 with TRBJ1-2, with TRBD1 matching over 7 bases. This CDR3 has 12 amino acids. Germline trimming cut 1 base from V and 10 bases from J; bases unmatched to any gene: 3. Germline V gene data show CDR1 as SEHNR and CDR2 as FQNEAQ (reference sequence). Here the CDR3 reads CASSLGQGYYTF. In DNA, the CDR3 is TGTGCCAGCAGCTTAGGACAGGGATACTACACCTTC.

In nucleotides, the CDR3 is TGCGCCAGCAGCCGGACCCTCGGATGCATTCAGTACTTC. Translation: CASSRTLGCIQYF. The genes are TRBV23-1 and TRBJ2-4; D call uncertain. TRBV23-1 is an ORF for which the function is uncertain. V was trimmed by 6 bases and J by 9 bases, leaving 15 bases between them. There are 13 residues in the CDR3.

To note about this clonotype: Since a much larger clone is just one base distant, this may be a read error. The chain joins TRBV4-1 to TRBJ2-7; D is undetermined. Germline-derived CDR1 and CDR2 are MGHRA and YSYEKL. The CDR3 is 11 amino acids. CDR3 region: CASGQVGEQYF. The DNA for the CDR3 is TGCGCCAGCGGCCAAGTGGGCGAGCAGTACTTC.

The rearrangement joins TRBV5-8 to TRBJ2-1, with TRBD2 identical over 14 bases. V trimming: 8 bases; J trimming: 4 bases; junction bases outside the gene matches: 11. CDR3 length equals 17 residues. Germline CDR1 is SGHTS and CDR2 is YDEGEE. The CDR3 reads CASPGLAGVSGYNEQFF. The CDR3 DNA sequence: TGTGCCAGTCCGGGACTAGCGGGAGTCAGTGGGTACAATGAGCAGTTCTTC. Full variable domain (missing parts from reference TRBV5-8 and TRBJ2-1): EAGVTQSPTHLIKTRGQQATLRCSPISGHTSVYWYQQALGLGLQFLLWYDEGEERNRGNFPPRFSGRQFPNYSSELNVNALELEDSALYLCASPGLAGVSGYNEQFFGPGTRLTVL.

V is TRBV27 and J is TRBJ2-7; D perhaps matches TRBD2 (6 bases). V was cut by 5 bases and J by 7 bases, with 15 bases left in between. The CDR3 runs 13 residues. The germline V gene has CDR1 MNHEY and CDR2 SMNVEV (reference sequence). CDR3 bases: TGTGCCAGCAGTGGCGCGGTGGGGGGTGAGCAGTACTTC. As protein: CASSGAVGGEQYF.

The chain combines TRBV24-1 with TRBJ1-1; D is uncertain. Trimming left V 5 bases short and J 4 bases short, with 10 bases between. Germline-derived CDR1 and CDR2 are KGHDR and SFDVKD. CDR3 length: 13 amino acids. The DNA of the CDR3 is TGTGCCACCAGTGGTGGGATGGGCACTGAAGCTTTCTTT. Encoded protein: CATSGGMGTEAFF.

The chain uses TRBV12-3 or TRBV12-4 and TRBJ1-3, with D possibly being TRBD1 (5 bases). There are 20 residues in the CDR3. Between the trimmed V and J ends, which lost 0 bases and 0 bases, there was a span of 21 bases. The chain's CDR3 is CASSLASTFDGHSSGNTIYF. CDR3 bases: TGTGCCAGCAGTTTAGCGTCTACCTTTGACGGACACAGCTCTGGAAACACCATATATTTT.